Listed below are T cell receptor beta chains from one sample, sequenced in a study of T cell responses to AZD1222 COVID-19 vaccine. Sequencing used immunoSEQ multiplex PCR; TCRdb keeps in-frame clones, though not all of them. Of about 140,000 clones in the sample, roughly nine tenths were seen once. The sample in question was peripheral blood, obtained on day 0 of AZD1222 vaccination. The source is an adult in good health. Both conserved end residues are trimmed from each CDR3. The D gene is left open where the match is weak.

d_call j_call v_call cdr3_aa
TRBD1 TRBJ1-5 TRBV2 ASTRDRGVNQPQH
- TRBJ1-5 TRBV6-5 ASSSRQGLSNQPQH
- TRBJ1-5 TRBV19 ASTKTGRSNQPQH
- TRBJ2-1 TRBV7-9 ASSRSEGSGMHEQF
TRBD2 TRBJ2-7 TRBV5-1 ASSLGGRGEQY
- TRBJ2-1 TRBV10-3 AIRHRDERYNEQF
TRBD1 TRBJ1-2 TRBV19 ASSSRDRTYGYT
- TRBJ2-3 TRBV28 ASSPDSSKLGDTQY
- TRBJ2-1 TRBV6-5 ASSQNNEQF
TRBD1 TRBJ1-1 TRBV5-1 ASSSEGQGALNTEAF
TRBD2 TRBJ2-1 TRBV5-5 ASSSSGRAESYNEQF
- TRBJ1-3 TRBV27 ASRPEYSLGNTIY
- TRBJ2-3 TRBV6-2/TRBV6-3 ASSRTITDTQY
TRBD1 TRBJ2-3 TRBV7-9 ASSFRTGDTQY
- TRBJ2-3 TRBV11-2 ASSFSRELKRRTDTQY
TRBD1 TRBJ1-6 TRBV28 ASSSPGGYSPLH
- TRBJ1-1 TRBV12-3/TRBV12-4 ASSKPGTTEAF
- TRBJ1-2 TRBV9 ASSATGTVYGYT
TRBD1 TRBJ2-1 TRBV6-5 ASSYWGQGMFNEQF
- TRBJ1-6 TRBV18 ASSPTDPPSPLH
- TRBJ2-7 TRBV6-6 ASSSGTGRSSYEQY
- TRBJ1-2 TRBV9 ASSADRLYGYT
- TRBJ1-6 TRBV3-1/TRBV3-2 ASSQSSYNSPLH